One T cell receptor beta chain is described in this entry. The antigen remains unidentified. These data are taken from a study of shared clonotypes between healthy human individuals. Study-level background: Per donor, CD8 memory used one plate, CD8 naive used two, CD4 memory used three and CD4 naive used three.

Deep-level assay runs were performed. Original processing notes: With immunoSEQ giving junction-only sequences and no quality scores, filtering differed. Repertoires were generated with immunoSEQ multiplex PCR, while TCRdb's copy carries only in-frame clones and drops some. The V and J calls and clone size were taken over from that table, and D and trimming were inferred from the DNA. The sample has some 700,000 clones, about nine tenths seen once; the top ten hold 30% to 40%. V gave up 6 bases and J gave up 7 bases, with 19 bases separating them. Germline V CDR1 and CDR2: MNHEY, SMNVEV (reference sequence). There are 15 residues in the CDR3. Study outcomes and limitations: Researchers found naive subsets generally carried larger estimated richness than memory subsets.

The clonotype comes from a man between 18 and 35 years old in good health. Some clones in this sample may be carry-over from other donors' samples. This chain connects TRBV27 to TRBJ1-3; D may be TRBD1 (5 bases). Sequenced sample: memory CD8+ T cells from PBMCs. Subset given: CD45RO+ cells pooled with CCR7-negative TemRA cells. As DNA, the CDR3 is TGTGCCAGCAGCACGAGCCGGGGACGGGAGAACACCATATATTTT. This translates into CASSTSRGRENTIYF.